The next 25 T cell receptor beta chains were all read from a single sample in a study of T cell changes during pregnancy in multiple sclerosis. Profiling relied on immunoSEQ multiplex PCR, and the TCRdb table lists in-frame clones only, not all of them. Of roughly 120,000 clones in the sample, about 93% were seen once. The starting material was peripheral blood, obtained before pregnancy. All receptors derive from a female donor with multiple sclerosis, enrolled in a pregnancy study.

The CDR3, as DNA: TGTGCCAGCAGGACCAGACTAGCGGAAGGATACGAGCAGTACTTC. This codes for CASRTRLAEGYEQYF. This chain uses TRBV6-6 with TRBJ2-7; 9 bases are shared with TRBD2. CDR3 length: 15 residues. The germline V gene has CDR1 MNHNY and CDR2 SVGAGI (reference sequence). V lost 6 bases and J lost 4; bases outside the gene matches: 10.

The chain has TRBV5-1 and TRBJ1-4, with 8 bases fitting TRBD1. V lost 4 bases, J lost 8 bases, and 13 bases stayed unmatched. CDR3 length: 16 residues. Germline V gene sequence: CDR1 SGHRS, CDR2 YFSETQ. The CDR3 loop reads CASSPDSGTGDEKLFF. The DNA of the CDR3 is TGCGCCAGCAGCCCGGACTCCGGGACAGGAGACGAAAAACTGTTTTTT.

The chain recombines TRBV5-6 with TRBJ2-7; 12 bases agree with TRBD2. The CDR3 sequence is 16 residues long. Per the germline V gene, CDR1 is SGHDT and CDR2 is YYEEEE. Trimming took 3 bases from V and 5 from J; bases not matched to a gene: 9. This chain's CDR3 is CASSWLTSGSNNEQYF. The CDR3 DNA is TGTGCCAGCAGCTGGTTGACTAGCGGGAGTAACAACGAGCAGTACTTC.

The chain employs TRBV7-2 and TRBJ2-2; 10 nucleotides match TRBD2. Trimming took 0 bases from V and 5 from J; bases not matched to a gene: 9. CDR3 size: 18 residues. CDR1 is SGHTA and CDR2 is FQGNSA in the germline V gene. CDR3 coding DNA: TGTGCCAGCAGCTTAGCGCGGAGCGGGGGGGCCCGGACCGGGGAGCTGTTTTTT. It is translated as CASSLARSGGARTGELFF.

CDR3 protein: CASSLGRGSDRTNYGYTF. As DNA, the CDR3 is TGTGCCAGCAGCTTGGGCCGAGGCTCGGACAGGACTAACTATGGCTACACCTTC. The gene calls are TRBV13 and TRBJ1-2; 7 bases fit TRBD1. Germline CDR1 and CDR2: PRHDT and FYEKMQ (reference sequence). CDR3 length equals 18 residues. V trimming: 3 bases; J trimming: 0 bases; junction bases outside the gene matches: 13.

The chain links TRBV19 to TRBJ2-3; D uncertain. The CDR3 has 16 amino acids. Germline CDR1 LNHDA, CDR2 SQIVND (reference sequence). Trimming took 2 bases from V and 1 from J, leaving 13 bases between them. The CDR3 here is CASSIYPGMGTDTQYF. CDR3 nucleotide sequence: TGTGCCAGTAGTATATATCCGGGTATGGGCACAGATACGCAGTATTTT.

The chain uses TRBV2 and TRBJ2-1, with a tentative D call TRBD2 (6 bases). The V and J ends lost 3 bases and 7 bases respectively, with 16 bases between them. The CDR3 spans 15 residues. CDR1 is SNHLY and CDR2 is FYNNEI in the germline V gene. The CDR3 region is CASSERSGGRNEQFF. The CDR3 nucleotides read TGTGCCAGCAGTGAGAGAAGCGGTGGGAGGAATGAGCAGTTCTTC.

J is TRBJ2-2 and V is TRBV7-2, with TRBD2 as a possible D gene (5 bases). Germline V gene lookup returns CDR1 SGHTA and CDR2 FQGNSA. CDR3 length equals 12 residues. V gave up 3 bases and J gave up 13 bases, with 12 bases separating them. The CDR3 DNA follows: TGTGCCAGCAGCTTCCCCGGGGATTGGCTGTTTTTT. This gives the protein CASSFPGDWLFF.

The rearrangement joins TRBV9 to TRBJ2-5; 10 bases align to TRBD1. Germline CDR1 is SGDLS and CDR2 is YYNGEE. V lost 0 bases and J lost 5; bases outside the gene matches: 10. The CDR3 runs 17 residues. The CDR3: CASSVDGGQGLKETQYF. Here the CDR3 DNA reads TGTGCCAGCAGCGTAGATGGGGGACAGGGGCTAAAGGAGACCCAGTACTTC.

V gene TRBV29-1 combines with J gene TRBJ2-2, with 7 bases aligning to TRBD1. Germline-derived CDR1 and CDR2 are SQVTM and ANQGSEA. This CDR3 is built from 15 residues. Trimming took 4 bases from V and 1 from J; bases not matched to a gene: 6. Here the CDR3 reads CSVAWDSWNTGELFF. The CDR3 nucleotides read TGCAGCGTTGCCTGGGACAGCTGGAACACCGGGGAGCTGTTTTTT.

The rearrangement links TRBV13 to TRBJ1-3; TRBD1 is a possible D gene (6 bases). CDR3 length equals 14 residues. Deletions cut 3 bases from V and 2 bases from J, with 8 bases between. In germline, CDR1 is PRHDT, CDR2 FYEKMQ (reference sequence). In DNA form, the CDR3 reads TGTGCCAGCAGCTTGTGGGGGCCTGGAAACACCATATATTTT. Translated, it gives CASSLWGPGNTIYF.

This sequence joins TRBV2 and TRBJ1-2, with 9 bases fitting TRBD1. The length of the CDR3 is 16 residues. The junction had 10 bases not matched to a gene; V was cut back by 7 bases and J by 1 base. Germline CDR1 is SNHLY and CDR2 is FYNNEI. The CDR3 DNA follows: TGTGCCAGCAAGGGACAGGGCACCGTACTTAACTATGGCTACACCTTC. As protein: CASKGQGTVLNYGYTF.

This sequence joins TRBV6-5 and TRBJ2-3, with a weak D call TRBD2 (6 bases). V lost 5 bases and J 5 bases, leaving 14 bases between the germline ends. This CDR3 comprises 14 residues. Germline-derived CDR1 and CDR2 are MNHEY and SVGAGI. Here the CDR3 DNA reads TGTGCCAGCAGTGCTAGCGCGGCGATAGATACGCAGTATTTT. This encodes CASSASAAIDTQYF.

This clone was counted once. The chain recombines TRBV7-9 with TRBJ2-7, with a tentative D call TRBD1 (6 bases). V was shortened by 2 bases and J by 1 base, with 9 bases between the two germline ends. This CDR3 region has 14 residues. The V gene's germline CDR1 is SEHNR and CDR2 FQNEAQ (reference sequence). The CDR3 reads CASSLTGSSYEQYF. The CDR3, as DNA: TGTGCCAGCAGCTTAACAGGGTCATCCTACGAGCAGTACTTC.

The chain recombines TRBV29-1 with TRBJ1-2, with 8 positions matching TRBD1. Germline V lookup: CDR1 SQVTM, CDR2 ANQGSEA. Trimming took 4 bases from V and 1 from J; bases not matched to a gene: 2. This CDR3 contains 13 residues. Here the CDR3 reads CSVVTGGNYGYTF. CDR3 nucleotides: TGCAGCGTTGTCACAGGGGGTAACTATGGCTACACCTTC.

This sequence joins TRBV5-6 and TRBJ2-1; tentatively, D is TRBD2 (6 bases). The CDR3 covers 13 residues. Germline V gives CDR1 SGHDT, CDR2 YYEEEE. Trimming pared 6 bases from V and 8 bases from J, leaving 15 bases between. The CDR3 DNA follows: TGTGCCAGCACCCTCCGGGGGATCCATGAGCAGTTCTTC. The encoded protein is CASTLRGIHEQFF.

The chain employs TRBV5-1 and TRBJ1-1; weak D call: TRBD1 (5 bases). V was shortened by 2 bases and J by 6 bases, with 11 bases between the two germline ends. The germline V gene has CDR1 SGHRS and CDR2 YFSETQ. The CDR3 consists of 13 residues. In DNA form, the CDR3 reads TGCGCCAGCAGCTTAGGGGTCACCTCTGAAGCTTTCTTT. Its protein is CASSLGVTSEAFF.

This chain links TRBV5-6 with TRBJ1-1, with 9 bases fitting TRBD1. With V trimmed by 3 bases and J by 2 bases, 5 bases remained unmatched. This CDR3 comprises 15 residues. The V gene's germline CDR1 is SGHDT and CDR2 YYEEEE. The CDR3 DNA sequence: TGTGCCAGCAGCTCTGCGGACAGGGGAAACACTGAAGCTTTCTTT. It codes for CASSSADRGNTEAFF. The whole variable domain, remainder taken from reference TRBV5-6 and TRBJ1-1, is DAGVTQSPTHLIKTRGQQVTLRCSPKSGHDTVSWYQQALGQGPQFIFQYYEEEERQRGNFPDRFSGHQFPNYSSELNVNALLLGDSALYLCASSSADRGNTEAFFGQGTRLTVV.

The chain recombines TRBV30 with TRBJ1-5; D not certain. V shed 3 bases and J shed 4 bases, with 10 bases lying between them. The CDR3 consists of 13 residues. The germline CDR1 and CDR2 sequences are GTSNPN and SVGIG (reference sequence). This chain's CDR3 is CAWSRDPNQPQHF. The CDR3 DNA reads as TGTGCCTGGAGCCGGGATCCTAATCAGCCCCAGCATTTT.

The chain recombines TRBV5-6 with TRBJ1-1; TRBD1 matches 7 bases. CDR3 length: 14 amino acids. CDR1 SGHDT and CDR2 YYEEEE come from the germline V gene. V lost 5 bases, J lost 2 bases, and 6 bases stayed unmatched. This CDR3 is CASSFGQDNTEAFF. The CDR3 DNA follows: TGTGCCAGCAGTTTCGGACAGGACAACACTGAAGCTTTCTTT.

J is TRBJ1-1 and V is TRBV30; TRBD1 agrees at 7 bases. V trimming: 3 bases; J trimming: 4 bases; junction bases outside the gene matches: 11. The CDR3 is made up of 15 amino acids. From germline, CDR1 is GTSNPN and CDR2 SVGIG (reference sequence). This chain's CDR3 is CAWSREGAGGTEAFF. The CDR3, as DNA: TGTGCCTGGAGCCGGGAGGGGGCGGGGGGCACTGAAGCTTTCTTT.

V gene TRBV6-5 combines with J gene TRBJ2-7, with D possibly being TRBD2 (5 bases). CDR3 length equals 15 residues. Trimming took 4 bases from V and 0 from J, leaving 13 bases between them. The germline gives CDR1 MNHEY, CDR2 SVGAGI. This chain's CDR3 is CASSLRLGSSYEQYF. The CDR3, as DNA: TGTGCCAGCAGTTTGCGGTTGGGGAGCTCCTACGAGCAGTACTTC.

This chain uses TRBV7-8 with TRBJ1-2; D remains unclear. Germline V lookup: CDR1 SGHVS, CDR2 FQNEAQ. Between the trimmed V and J ends, which lost 2 bases and 8 bases, there was a span of 15 bases. This CDR3 is 14 amino acids long. The CDR3 spells CASSLSRGSGGYTF. DNA for the CDR3: TGTGCCAGCAGCTTATCGCGGGGATCGGGCGGCTACACCTTC.

This chain uses TRBV29-1 with TRBJ2-1; 7 nucleotides match TRBD2. In germline, CDR1 is SQVTM, CDR2 ANQGSEA. The CDR3 spans 13 residues. The V and J ends lost 4 bases and 6 bases, in that order; junction bases with no gene match: 6. The CDR3 nucleotides are TGCAGCGTTGTATTATGGACTAGCAATGAGCAGTTCTTC. This sequence encodes CSVVLWTSNEQFF.

The rearrangement links TRBV5-1 to TRBJ2-7; possible D gene TRBD1, 7 bases. CDR1 and CDR2 (germline): SGHRS, YFSETQ. V lost 3 bases, J lost 5 bases, and 12 bases lay in between. The CDR3 consists of 13 residues. The CDR3 region is CASSSLRGDEQYF. CDR3 sequence (DNA): TGCGCCAGCAGCTCACTCAGGGGGGACGAGCAGTACTTC.